The clone carrying this TCR beta chain occurred many times. The use of a sample-barcoded 5' primer and a J-beta primer mix characterized a second PCR of about 7 to 12 cycles. Via MiXCR, TCRdb re-called the 5' RACE reads, giving one row per CDR3 protein. This sample yields hundreds of thousands of distinct CDR3 sequences, of which more than 45% are seen a single time; approximately 15% belongs to the top ten. The sample belongs to a study of blood T cells in healthy people across ages. The V and J ends lost 4 bases and 5 bases, in that order; junction bases with no gene match: 15. CDR3 size: 18 residues. From germline, CDR1 is SGHRS and CDR2 YFSETQ.

The sample consisted of blood. The clonotype was recovered from a woman at least 80 years old in good health. The V gene is TRBV5-1, the J gene TRBJ1-6; TRBD1 aligns across 7 bases. This CDR3 reads CASSPSFLDRADNSPLHF. Written as DNA, the CDR3 is TGCGCCAGCAGCCCATCTTTCCTTGACAGGGCCGATAATTCACCCCTCCACTTT. The complete variable domain, with remaining parts taken from reference TRBV5-1 and TRBJ1-6, reads KAGVTQTPRYLIKTRGQQVTLSCSPISGHRSVSWYQQTPGQGLQFLFEYFSETQRNKGNFPGRFSGRQFSNSRSEMNVSTLELGDSALYLCASSPSFLDRADNSPLHFGNGTRLTVT.